Shown below are 12 T cell receptor beta chains from a single sample sequenced in a study of post-analysis software for immune sequencing data (dated by TCRdb to between 2014 and 2017). The research as a whole found: Four to six TRBV segments, including TRBV5-6, TRBV5-1 and TRBV20-1, were significantly more frequent in patients than controls.

Antigen specificity for these receptors is unknown. The method behind the library was PCR. The instrument given in TCRdb is Illumina HiSeq 2500. To reduce PCR and sequencing biases, unique molecular identifiers were incorporated into the TCR beta cDNA libraries. TCRdb reran the public reads through fastp at Q25 and MiXCR, keeping productive beta chains. Each record represents a unique CDR3 protein, reported with the most common genes and DNA among its rows. This sample gives around 770,000 distinct CDR3 sequences in total; under 60% of them show up just once. The top ten hold roughly 4.9% of the sample. Specimen: blood. The receptor set was obtained from a girl aged 5 to 17 with multiple sclerosis.

The CDR3 region has the DNA TGTGCCAGCAGCCCTGAGGGTAGCGGAATCTACGAGCAGTACTTC. Translation: CASSPEGSGIYEQYF. The chain couples TRBV12-3 or TRBV12-4 to TRBJ2-7, with D possibly being TRBD2 (6 bases). Between the trimmed V and J ends, which lost 6 bases and 3 bases, there was a span of 18 bases. This CDR3 is 15 amino acids long.

The gene calls are TRBV9 and TRBJ2-5; D is perhaps TRBD1 (6 bases). The germline V gene has CDR1 SGDLS and CDR2 YYNGEE. Trimming removed 4 bases at V and 5 bases at J, with 15 bases between. This CDR3 comprises 14 residues. The CDR3 nucleotides read TGTGCCAGCAGCAGAGCAACAGGGTGGGAGACCCAGTACTTC. It encodes CASSRATGWETQYF.

CDR3 DNA: TGCAGTGCTAGAGAAGAGGGGCCGGGGCAAGAGACCCAGTACTTC. As protein: CSAREEGPGQETQYF. V gene TRBV20-1 combines with J gene TRBJ2-5, with D perhaps given as TRBD1 or TRBD2 (5 bases each). V gave up 0 bases and J gave up 2 bases, with 13 bases separating them. This CDR3 is built from 15 residues. CDR1 and CDR2 from the germline V gene are DFQATT and SNEGSKA (reference sequence).

This clonotype appeared a single time. The chain couples TRBV28 to TRBJ1-2; D perhaps matches TRBD1 (5 bases). The V gene's germline CDR1 is MDHEN and CDR2 SYDVKM. V shed 3 bases and J shed 3 bases, with 11 bases lying between them. The CDR3 is 14 amino acids. DNA of the CDR3: TGTGCCAGCAGTTTTGGGGCGGACTACTATGGCTACACCTTC. It specifies CASSFGADYYGYTF.

V and J are TRBV18 and TRBJ2-4; D unresolved. CDR1 is KGHSH and CDR2 is LQKENI in the germline V gene. The CDR3 length is 14 residues. V lost 0 bases, J lost 9 bases, and 12 bases lay in between. This chain's CDR3 is CASSPPARPSIQYF. CDR3 nucleotides: TGTGCCAGCTCACCACCCGCAAGGCCGTCCATTCAGTACTTC.

The chain recombines TRBV29-1 with TRBJ1-1; tentatively, D is TRBD1 (5 bases). Trimming stripped 5 bases from V and 0 bases from J, with 7 bases between. CDR1 is SQVTM, CDR2 ANQGSEA, per germline. The CDR3 has 12 residues. This CDR3 is CSVRGMNTEAFF. The DNA for the CDR3 is TGCAGCGTTAGGGGAATGAACACTGAAGCTTTCTTT.

The chain joins TRBV3-1 to TRBJ2-1; TRBD2 is a possible D gene (5 bases). Trimming removed 4 bases from V and 9 bases from J, with 19 bases in between. This CDR3 spans 15 amino acids. Germline CDR1 is LGHDT and CDR2 is YNNKEL (reference sequence). CDR3 in amino acids: CASSPTRTPGIEQFF. DNA of the CDR3: TGTGCCAGCAGCCCAACAAGGACTCCCGGGATTGAGCAGTTCTTC.

V gene TRBV5-1 combines with J gene TRBJ2-3; D is possibly TRBD2 (7 bases). The CDR3 runs 17 residues. Between the trimmed V and J ends, which lost 0 bases and 4 bases, there was a span of 18 bases. From germline, CDR1 is SGHRS and CDR2 YFSETQ. The CDR3 DNA reads as TGCGCCAGCAGCTTGGCGGCTAGCGGAGGGGGAGCAGATACGCAGTATTTT. Its translation: CASSLAASGGGADTQYF.

The rearrangement uses TRBV7-9 and TRBJ2-1, with D perhaps matching TRBD1 (5 bases). CDR3 length equals 13 residues. The V end lost 2 bases, the J end lost 10 bases, and 12 bases lay between the germline ends. Germline V gene lookup returns CDR1 SEHNR and CDR2 FQNEAQ (reference sequence). CDR3 coding DNA: TGTGCCAGCAGCTTACCAAGGGGTGGGGAGCAGTTCTTC. Its protein is CASSLPRGGEQFF.

Many counts were recorded for this clonotype. The chain employs TRBV2 and TRBJ2-1; TRBD1 agrees at 7 bases. The CDR3 totals 13 residues. In germline, CDR1 is SNHLY, CDR2 FYNNEI. After removal of 8 bases from V and 8 bases from J, the junction contained 9 bases not matched to a gene. As DNA, the CDR3 is TGTGCCAGCGGACCGGACAGGATGGATGAGCAGTTCTTC. Translating gives CASGPDRMDEQFF.

The CDR3 nucleotides read TGCAGTGCTAGAGGTTTCTGGGTTAGCGGAGATGGAGATACGCAGTATTTT. It yields the protein CSARGFWVSGDGDTQYF. V and J are TRBV20-1 and TRBJ2-3; weak D call: TRBD2 (6 bases). The V gene's germline CDR1 is DFQATT and CDR2 SNEGSKA (reference sequence). The V and J ends lost 1 base and 5 bases respectively, with 22 bases between them. The CDR3 contains 17 residues.

V gene TRBV5-6 combines with J gene TRBJ1-2; TRBD1 is a possible D gene (5 bases). Germline V gene lookup returns CDR1 SGHDT and CDR2 YYEEEE. The length of the CDR3 is 15 residues. Trimming stripped 4 bases from V and 8 bases from J, with 21 bases between. This CDR3 is CASSVARGTIYGYTF. The CDR3 nucleotides read TGTGCCAGCAGCGTGGCGAGGGGCACAATCTACGGCTACACCTTC.